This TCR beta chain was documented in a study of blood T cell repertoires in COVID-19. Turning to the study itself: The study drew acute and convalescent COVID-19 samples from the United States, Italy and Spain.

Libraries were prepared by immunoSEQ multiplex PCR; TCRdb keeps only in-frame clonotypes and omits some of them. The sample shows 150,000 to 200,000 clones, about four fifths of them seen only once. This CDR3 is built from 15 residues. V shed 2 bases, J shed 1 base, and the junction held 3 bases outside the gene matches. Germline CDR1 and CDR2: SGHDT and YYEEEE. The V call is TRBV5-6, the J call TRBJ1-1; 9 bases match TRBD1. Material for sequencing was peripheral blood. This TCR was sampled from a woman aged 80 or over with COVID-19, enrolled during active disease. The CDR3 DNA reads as TGTGCCAGCAGCTTAAGGACAGGGGCGAACACTGAAGCTTTCTTT. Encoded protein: CASSLRTGANTEAFF.